This T cell receptor beta chain appears in the sequencing data of a study of control samples from healthy donors and cancer patients (dated by TCRdb to 2020 to 2021). Libraries were built with the immunoSEQ multiplex PCR assay. This immuneACCESS table, as held by TCRdb, lists in-frame sequences with V and J called but not all clones. Of the missing ones, under half trace to an unresolved V gene in checked studies; the others have no known cause. In this sample the table shows roughly 26,000 clones, roughly four fifths of which occur a single time. Together, the top ten hold around 23% of the sample. Concerning this clone itself: The antigen this receptor binds is unknown. Per-base quality was not reported, and no clone a single base away is much larger than it.

From the cysteine through the phenylalanine, the CDR3 covers 16 amino acids. Only the CDR3 portion is preserved as DNA: 48 bases, with reading frame beginning at the first base. Sequences SGHAT (CDR1) and FQNNGV (CDR2) are obtained from the germline V gene. From V the trimming removes 0 bases and from J it removes 6 bases, while the gene matches leave 10 bases of the junction unaccounted for. The rearrangement joined TRBV11-2 to TRBJ1-1; the central 7 bases match TRBD1. Sequenced material: PBMCs. This sequence was found in a man aged 60 to 69 with colorectal cancer. The nucleotide sequence is TGTGCCAGCAGCTTAGATCGGGAAGGGGGCTTAGCTGAAGCTTTCTTT. This translates into CASSLDREGGLAEAFF.